The 6 T cell receptor beta chains listed next were all sequenced from one sample in a study of naive and memory T cell subsets. These receptors' antigens are unknown. Whole-study results and caveats: Naive repertoires, especially CD8, held a few larger clonotypes, possibly memory cells re-expressing CD45RA.

The beta constant-region primer was an equimolar mix of two oligonucleotides covering TRBC1 and TRBC2. Ligated cDNA was amplified by four rounds of PCR with nested alpha and beta constant-region primers and SP2. Via MiXCR, TCRdb re-called the UMI-ligation and nested PCR reads, giving one row per CDR3 protein. The top ten hold around 2.7% of the sample, which has 95,000 to 110,000 distinct CDR3 sequences, roughly 15% seen once. Source material: naive CD8+ T cells from blood. The receptors originated from a human donor in good health.

The gene calls are TRBV7-9 and TRBJ1-1; tentative D call: TRBD1 (5 bases). Trimming removed 3 bases at V and 2 bases at J, with 10 bases between. From germline, CDR1 is SEHNR and CDR2 FQNEAQ (reference sequence). This CDR3 is built from 14 residues. CDR3 nucleotides: TGTGCCAGCAGCTTGGGGCAAATAAACACTGAAGCTTTCTTT. It encodes CASSLGQINTEAFF.

This clonotype was seen at least ten times. The chain recombines TRBV3-1 with TRBJ2-7, with D possibly matching TRBD2 (5 bases). The CDR3 totals 14 residues. CDR1 is LGHDT, CDR2 YNNKEL, per germline (reference sequence). Trimming took off 4 bases at V and 0 bases at J, with 10 bases between the two ends. In DNA form, the CDR3 reads TGTGCCAGCAGCCCAGGACTGGGCTCCTACGAGCAGTACTTC. Protein product: CASSPGLGSYEQYF.

The genes are TRBV6-2 or TRBV6-3 and TRBJ2-1, with D possibly TRBD1 on 6 matching bases. CDR1 and CDR2 from the germline V gene are MNHEY and SVGEGT. CDR3 size: 11 residues. V shed 4 bases and J shed 10 bases, with 8 bases lying between them. CDR3 in DNA: TGTGCCAGCAGTTCCCAGGGGGAGCAGTTCTTC. Protein product: CASSSQGEQFF.

This clonotype was picked up a small number of times. The V and J genes are TRBV13 and TRBJ2-3; 14 bases are a match to TRBD2. This CDR3 is 15 amino acids long. V trimming: 10 bases; J trimming: 4 bases; junction bases outside the gene matches: 7. Germline-derived CDR1 and CDR2 are PRHDT and FYEKMQ (reference sequence). The CDR3 DNA reads as TGTGCCACCAAGACTAGCGGGGGGGCCGCAGATACGCAGTATTTT. It codes for CATKTSGGAADTQYF. The full variable domain, its missing parts supplied by reference TRBV13 and TRBJ2-3, is AAGVIQSPRHLIKEKRETATLKCYPIPRHDTVYWYQQGPGQDPQFLISFYEKMQSDKGSIPDRFSAQQFSDYHSELNMSSLELGDSALYFCATKTSGGAADTQYFGPGTRLTVL.

Ten or more counts support this clonotype. This rearrangement joins TRBV27 to TRBJ1-4; maybe TRBD1 (5 bases). Trimming shortened V by 8 bases and J by 4 bases, and 17 bases separated the two germline ends. This CDR3 has 15 residues. Germline V gene data show CDR1 as MNHEY and CDR2 as SMNVEV (reference sequence). CDR3 residues: CASRQLGQSNEKLFF. The CDR3 DNA follows: TGTGCCAGCCGCCAGTTGGGGCAAAGTAATGAAAAACTGTTTTTT.

This clonotype was observed a handful of times. V and J are TRBV4-3 and TRBJ2-7; D not resolved. Per germline, CDR1 LGHNA and CDR2 YSLEER. The CDR3 is 14 amino acids. V was trimmed by 0 bases and J by 2 bases, leaving 8 bases between them. The CDR3 spells CASSQEAMAYEQYF. CDR3 bases: TGCGCCAGCAGCCAAGAGGCCATGGCCTACGAGCAGTACTTC.